This TCR beta chain was sequenced during a study of blood T cell repertoires in COVID-19. The overall study: From the United States, Italy and Spain came samples of acute and convalescent COVID-19. T cells, B-cell-depleted T cells, or PBMCs provided the cDNA or gDNA that served as material.

V was pared by 1 base and J by 10 bases, with 11 bases between. The CDR3 sequence is 13 residues long. Germline loops: CDR1 LGHNA, CDR2 YNFKEQ. Original handling: Amplification of reference gene primers was used by the study to estimate nucleated cell counts. Sequencing was performed with immunoSEQ multiplex PCR; in TCRdb, only in-frame clones are kept and a portion is missing. V, J and clone size are those of that table, while D and trimming were read from the DNA. The sample has 110,000 to 150,000 clones, around 80% seen once; the top ten hold under 4.5%. The receptor's source is a man aged 60 to 69 with acute or convalescent COVID-19. Sample: peripheral blood. The gene calls are TRBV4-2 and TRBJ2-1; D not certain. CDR3 loop: CASSQVHLGEQFF. In nucleotides, the CDR3 is TGTGCCAGCAGCCAAGTCCACCTCGGGGAGCAGTTCTTC.